This entry is about one T cell receptor beta chain. Antigen specificity is unknown. A much larger clone sits a single nucleotide away, making a read error possible. This record comes from a study of blood T cells in healthy people across ages. Study overall: Researchers report that template switching captured about one barcoded beta molecule per two T cells.

Study findings and constraints: As naive T cell percentage varied, TCR beta diversity correlated strongly with it.

The CDR3 consists of 13 residues. Germline values: CDR1 SGHVS, CDR2 FQNEAQ. V was trimmed by 4 bases and J by 2 bases, leaving 7 bases between them. The use of a sample-barcoded 5' primer and a J-beta primer mix characterized a second PCR of 7 to 11 cycles. TCRdb redid the calling of the 5' RACE reads with MiXCR, one entry per CDR3 protein. The data hold more than 1 million distinct CDR3 sequences, with 35% to 50% observed a single time. This sequence originates from a woman in her fifties or sixties in good health. The sample was blood. This chain joins TRBV7-8 and TRBJ2-3; D is undetermined. CDR3 protein: CASSSLLTDTQYF. The CDR3 nucleotides read TGTGCCAGCAGCTCGCTACTCACAGATACGCAGTATTTT.